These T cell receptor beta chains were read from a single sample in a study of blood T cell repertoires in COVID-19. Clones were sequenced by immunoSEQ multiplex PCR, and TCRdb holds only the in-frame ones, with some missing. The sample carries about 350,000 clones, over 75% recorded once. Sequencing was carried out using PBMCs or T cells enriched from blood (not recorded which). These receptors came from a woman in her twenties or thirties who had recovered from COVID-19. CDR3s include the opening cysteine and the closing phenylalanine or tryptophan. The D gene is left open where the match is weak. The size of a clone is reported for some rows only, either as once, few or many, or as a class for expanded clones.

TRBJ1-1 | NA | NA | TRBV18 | TGTGCCAGCTCACCGGCCCCCACAGGGAAGGGCACTGAAGCTTTCTTT | CASSPAPTGKGTEAFF
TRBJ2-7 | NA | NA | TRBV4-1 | TGCGCCAGCAGCCAAGAAACAGGAGCCATCTACGAGCAGTACTTC | CASSQETGAIYEQYF
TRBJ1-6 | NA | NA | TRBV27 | TGTGCCAGCAGCCCTATTTTCTTCGAGGATTCACCCCTCCACTTT | CASSPIFFEDSPLHF
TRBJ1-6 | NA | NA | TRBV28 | TGTGCCAGCACAAGACAGGCCGAACCCCTCCACTTT | CASTRQAEPLHF
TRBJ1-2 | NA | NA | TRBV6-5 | TGTGCCAGCAGTTACTCGAGCGGGGACACGAACACCTTC | CASSYSSGDTNTF
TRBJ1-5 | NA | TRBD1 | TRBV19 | TGTGCCAGTAGTATAAGAGGACAGGGATATCAGCCCCAGCATTTT | CASSIRGQGYQPQHF
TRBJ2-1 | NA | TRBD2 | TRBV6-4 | TGTGCCAGCAGTGAAGGGGGACTAGTCAATGAGCAGTTCTTC | CASSEGGLVNEQFF
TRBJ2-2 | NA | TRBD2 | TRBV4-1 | TGCGCCAGCAGCCAGTGGGGCCTAGCGGGGGGGAACACCGGGGAGCTGTTTTTT | CASSQWGLAGGNTGELFF
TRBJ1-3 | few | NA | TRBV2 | TGTGCCAGCAGTACCGCCAGTTCTGGAAACACCATATATTTT | CASSTASSGNTIYF
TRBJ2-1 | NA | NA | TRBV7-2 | TGTGCCAGCAGCTCCTACCAGGCCCATGAGCAGTTCTTC | CASSSYQAHEQFF
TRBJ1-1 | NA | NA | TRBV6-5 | TGTGCCAGCAGTTGGGACTTCCGGAATGAAGCTTTCTTT | CASSWDFRNEAFF
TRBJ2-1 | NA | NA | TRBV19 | TGTGCCAGTAGTATAGAGCGGGGCGCCTACAATGAGCAGTTCTTC | CASSIERGAYNEQFF
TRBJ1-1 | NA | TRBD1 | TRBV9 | TGTGCCAGCAGCGGCTATGAGGGGGCGGCCACTGAAGCTTTCTTT | CASSGYEGAATEAFF
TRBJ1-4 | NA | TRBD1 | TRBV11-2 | TGTGCCAGTTCGTCTTCCGGGACAGTAAATGAAAAACTGTTTTTT | CASSSSGTVNEKLFF